This passage covers 28 T cell receptor beta chains from one sample sequenced in a study of cytomegalovirus exposure and HLA in healthy donors. PCR primers comprised 60 Vbeta and 13 Jbeta primers. Repertoires were generated with immunoSEQ multiplex PCR, while TCRdb's copy carries only in-frame clones and drops some. The sample includes roughly 73,000 clones. Source material: PBMCs. These receptors came from a man aged 50 or older in good health and CMV-seropositive.

J is TRBJ1-4 and V is TRBV7-2, with D possibly TRBD1 on 5 matching bases. V shed 4 bases and J shed 4 bases, with 10 bases lying between them. The CDR3 loop spans 14 amino acids. Germline V gene data show CDR1 as SGHTA and CDR2 as FQGNSA. As DNA, the CDR3 is TGTGCCAGCAGCTCCCAGGGCGGTAATGAAAAACTGTTTTTT. Its translation is CASSSQGGNEKLFF.

The CDR3 here is CASSLGLAGGPRFF. The CDR3 coding sequence is TGCGCCAGCAGCTTGGGGCTAGCGGGGGGGCCCCGGTTCTTC. The V and J genes are TRBV5-1 and TRBJ2-1; TRBD2 matches 12 bases. CDR1 and CDR2 from the germline V gene are SGHRS and YFSETQ. The CDR3 has 14 residues. V trimming: 0 bases; J trimming: 15 bases; junction bases outside the gene matches: 7. The whole variable domain, filled in from reference TRBV5-1 and TRBJ2-1, reads KAGVTQTPRYLIKTRGQQVTLSCSPISGHRSVSWYQQTPGQGLQFLFEYFSETQRNKGNFPGRFSGRQFSNSRSEMNVSTLELGDSALYLCASSLGLAGGPRFFGPGTRLTVL.

The chain links TRBV11-2 to TRBJ2-1; 7 bases agree with TRBD1. CDR1 is SGHAT and CDR2 is FQNNGV in the germline V gene. After removal of 1 base from V and 9 bases from J, the junction contained 6 bases not matched to a gene. The CDR3 is 14 amino acids. Written as DNA, the CDR3 is TGTGCCAGCAGCTTAGTGGGTAGGACAGGTGAGCAGTTCTTC. Amino acids: CASSLVGRTGEQFF.

The V gene is TRBV5-1, the J gene TRBJ2-5, with D maybe TRBD1 (6 bases). The V gene lost 1 base and the J gene lost 5 bases, with 12 bases spanning the gap. The germline CDR1 and CDR2 sequences are SGHRS and YFSETQ. The CDR3 extends over 14 amino acids. The CDR3 spells CASSLQQGQETQYF. DNA of the CDR3: TGCGCCAGCAGCTTGCAGCAGGGGCAGGAGACCCAGTACTTC.

This chain uses TRBV6-1 with TRBJ1-2; 11 bases line up with TRBD1. The CDR3 length is 12 residues. Unmatched junction bases numbered 8, after V lost 8 bases and J lost 12 bases. Looked up from germline, CDR1 is MNHNS and CDR2 is SASEGT. The CDR3 bases are TGTGCCAGCTTTGACCGGGACAGGGGGGACACCTTC. Translating it yields CASFDRDRGDTF.

The V call is TRBV2, the J call TRBJ2-3, with 7 positions matching TRBD2. The CDR3 has 15 amino acids. CDR1 and CDR2 from the germline V gene are SNHLY and FYNNEI. The J segment lost 0 bases and the V segment lost 2 bases, leaving 2 bases of the junction unmatched. The CDR3 DNA reads TGTGCCAGCAGTGAACTAGCGGCTAGCACAGATACGCAGTATTTT. Translating it yields CASSELAASTDTQYF.

V gene TRBV4-1 combines with J gene TRBJ2-1; a possible D gene is TRBD2 (7 bases). Germline lookup yields CDR1 MGHRA and CDR2 YSYEKL. This CDR3 contains 14 residues. With 1 base removed from V and 9 bases from J, the gap between germline ends came to 13 bases. CDR3 coding DNA: TGCGCCAGCAGCCAAGGGGGGGGCTGGGGTGAGCAGTTCTTC. Translated: CASSQGGGWGEQFF.

The chain couples TRBV28 to TRBJ1-3; a possible D gene is TRBD1 (5 bases). Trimming left V 2 bases short and J 0 bases short, with 14 bases between. The CDR3 has 17 residues. CDR1 MDHEN and CDR2 SYDVKM come from the germline V gene. Written as DNA, the CDR3 is TGTGCCAGCAGTTTACTCTCGGGGGGGTACTCTGGAAACACCATATATTTT. Translating it yields CASSLLSGGYSGNTIYF.

The CDR3 DNA sequence: TGTGCCAGCAGGGCCAGGGAAACCTCTGGAAACACCATATATTTT. Protein: CASRARETSGNTIYF. This rearrangement joins TRBV9 to TRBJ1-3, with TRBD1 as a possible D gene (5 bases). Germline CDR1 is SGDLS and CDR2 is YYNGEE. The CDR3 contains 15 residues. The V and J ends lost 5 bases and 0 bases respectively, with 12 bases between them.

The rearrangement uses TRBV5-5 and TRBJ2-7; the match to TRBD2 covers 7 bases. Germline V lookup: CDR1 SGHKS, CDR2 YYEKEE (reference sequence). This CDR3 contains 15 residues. Germline trimming cut 0 bases from V and 4 bases from J; bases unmatched to any gene: 7. CDR3 nucleotide sequence: TGTGCCAGCAGCTTGGCCTGGGGAGGGCAGTACGAGCAGTACTTC. Protein sequence: CASSLAWGGQYEQYF.

The V call is TRBV19, the J call TRBJ1-5; D not resolved. The germline V and J ends were trimmed by 6 bases and 3 bases, with 12 bases remaining between them. The length of the CDR3 is 14 residues. CDR1 and CDR2 (germline): LNHDA, SQIVND (reference sequence). Written as DNA, the CDR3 is TGTGCCAGTAGGTCGAGGGAAATCAATCAGCCCCAGCATTTT. It translates to CASRSREINQPQHF.

V gene TRBV4-1 combines with J gene TRBJ1-5; 10 bases match TRBD1. Trimming removed 1 base from V and 6 bases from J; junction bases left unmatched: 12. This CDR3 has 18 amino acids. Germline V gives CDR1 MGHRA, CDR2 YSYEKL. CDR3 amino acids: CASSQGMRPGQGTQPQHF. The DNA of the CDR3 is TGCGCCAGCAGCCAAGGCATGCGACCGGGACAGGGGACTCAGCCCCAGCATTTT.

CDR3 sequence (DNA): TGTGCCAGCAGGGCTAGCAATCAGCCCCAGCATTTT. It specifies CASRASNQPQHF. V is TRBV28 and J is TRBJ1-5, with unresolved D. Germline assignment: CDR1 MDHEN and CDR2 SYDVKM. CDR3 length equals 12 residues. V was shortened by 6 bases and J by 0 bases, with 3 bases between the two germline ends. The full variable domain, in which reference TRBV28 and TRBJ1-5 provide the parts outside the CDR3, is DVKVTQSSRYLVKRTGEKVFLECVQDMDHENMFWYRQDPGLGLRLIYFSYDVKMKEKGDIPEGYSVSREKKERFSLILESASTNQTSMYLCASRASNQPQHFGDGTRLSIL.

Comments on this clone: The sample carries other DNA sequences with the same CDR3. The chain is built from TRBV9 and TRBJ2-3, with D unresolved. The length of the CDR3 is 12 residues. Germline V gene lookup returns CDR1 SGDLS and CDR2 YYNGEE. V lost 0 bases and J lost 6, with 5 bases in between. The CDR3 is CASSVGADTQYF. In nucleotides, the CDR3 is TGTGCCAGCAGCGTAGGGGCTGATACGCAGTATTTT.

The J gene is TRBJ1-4, the V gene TRBV5-4; TRBD1 agrees at 8 bases. The germline V gene has CDR1 SGHNT and CDR2 YYREEE (reference sequence). V shed 1 base, J shed 3 bases, and the junction held 2 bases outside the gene matches. The CDR3 covers 15 residues. The CDR3 spells CASSLQGAANEKLFF. The CDR3 region has the DNA TGTGCCAGCAGCTTGCAGGGGGCGGCTAATGAAAAACTGTTTTTT.

This chain connects TRBV6-1 to TRBJ1-4; 9 positions match TRBD1. Unmatched junction bases numbered 6, after V lost 6 bases and J lost 4 bases. Per germline, CDR1 MNHNS and CDR2 SASEGT. The CDR3 has 15 residues. CDR3 bases: TGTGCCAGCAGAGCCCGGGGACAGGGTAATGAAAAACTGTTTTTT. This translates into CASRARGQGNEKLFF.

The J gene is TRBJ1-2, the V gene TRBV28; D is undetermined. The CDR3 runs to 14 residues. The germline CDR1 and CDR2 sequences are MDHEN and SYDVKM. The V end was cut by 3 bases, the J end by 4 bases, with 12 bases between. CDR3 amino acids: CASSFPLIPYGYTF. CDR3 nucleotides: TGTGCCAGCAGTTTCCCTCTAATACCCTATGGCTACACCTTC.

The chain couples TRBV7-3 to TRBJ2-1, with D perhaps matching TRBD2 (5 bases). With 0 bases removed from V and 7 bases from J, the gap between germline ends came to 10 bases. CDR1 and CDR2 (germline): SGHTA, FQGTGA. The CDR3 runs to 14 residues. In DNA, the CDR3 is TGTGCCAGCAGCTTAACGGGCTCGGGAAATGAGCAGTTCTTC. Its translation: CASSLTGSGNEQFF.

The genes are TRBV27 and TRBJ2-6; perhaps TRBD1 as D (5 bases). The germline gives CDR1 MNHEY, CDR2 SMNVEV (reference sequence). There are 16 residues in the CDR3. V was clipped by 4 bases and J by 1 base, with 11 bases between them. In DNA, the CDR3 is TGTGCCAGCAGTTCAGGGCAGACTTCTGGGGCCAACGTCCTGACTTTC. This encodes CASSSGQTSGANVLTF.

In regard to this clone: At the DNA level, this CDR3 is encoded by other sequences in the same sample as well. The V and J genes are TRBV7-6 and TRBJ2-5; tentatively, D is TRBD1 (5 bases). Germline V CDR1 and CDR2: SGHVS, FNYEAQ. Trimming pared 5 bases from V and 2 bases from J, leaving 15 bases between. The CDR3 is 15 amino acids. The CDR3 DNA sequence: TGTGCCAGCAGCCTTGGGGCAGGGTTGCAAGAGACCCAGTACTTC. Its translation: CASSLGAGLQETQYF.

About this clone: In the same sample, other DNA sequences code for this CDR3. The chain carries TRBV7-3 and TRBJ2-5; the D gene is possibly TRBD1 (5 bases). CDR3 length: 12 amino acids. Germline assignment: CDR1 SGHTA and CDR2 FQGTGA. V was trimmed by 5 bases and J by 4 bases, leaving 8 bases between them. CDR3 in amino acids: CASSQGGETQYF. The CDR3 DNA follows: TGTGCCAGCAGCCAGGGCGGAGAGACCCAGTACTTC.

This chain links TRBV5-1 with TRBJ2-5, with TRBD2 matching over 8 bases. CDR1 is SGHRS, CDR2 YFSETQ, per germline. V gave up 4 bases and J gave up 5 bases; unmatched junction bases: 10. This CDR3 has 15 amino acids. Here the CDR3 DNA reads TGCGCCAGCAGCGCTGGTGGGACGGGAGGGGAGACCCAGTACTTC. Translated: CASSAGGTGGETQYF.

The chain is built from TRBV30 and TRBJ1-1; TRBD1 agrees at 10 bases. This CDR3 is 13 amino acids long. With V trimmed by 3 bases and J by 4 bases, 2 bases remained unmatched. Looked up from germline, CDR1 is GTSNPN and CDR2 is SVGIG (reference sequence). In DNA, the CDR3 is TGTGCCTGGAGCCGGGACAGGGGCACTGAAGCTTTCTTT. Its translation is CAWSRDRGTEAFF.

The V gene is TRBV28, the J gene TRBJ2-5; 7 bases map to TRBD2. Germline V lookup: CDR1 MDHEN, CDR2 SYDVKM. Trimming at V came to 1 base and at J to 5 bases, leaving 4 bases not matched to a gene. The CDR3 is made up of 14 amino acids. DNA for the CDR3: TGTGCCAGCAGTTTATTAATGGGGGGGGAGACCCAGTACTTC. This encodes CASSLLMGGETQYF.

The J gene is TRBJ2-7, the V gene TRBV27, with D perhaps matching TRBD1 (5 bases). The CDR3 has 15 residues. Trimming stripped 0 bases from V and 4 bases from J, with 13 bases between. Germline V gene lookup returns CDR1 MNHEY and CDR2 SMNVEV (reference sequence). The CDR3 bases are TGTGCCAGCAGTTTATCGTCCAGGGCCCCTTACGAGCAGTACGTC. Protein: CASSLSSRAPYEQYV.

This chain uses TRBV4-1 with TRBJ2-2, with D perhaps TRBD2 (6 bases). Trimming removed 0 bases from V and 1 base from J, with 9 bases in between. CDR1 is MGHRA and CDR2 is YSYEKL in the germline V gene. This CDR3 has 16 amino acids. The CDR3, as DNA: TGCGCCAGCAGCCAAGAATCCGGGAGGAACACCGGGGAGCTGTTTTTT. This encodes CASSQESGRNTGELFF.

The rearrangement joins TRBV2 to TRBJ2-2; tentative D call: TRBD1 (5 bases). Trimming left V 6 bases short and J 6 bases short, with 8 bases between. The germline V gene encodes CDR1 SNHLY and CDR2 FYNNEI. The CDR3 runs to 12 residues. CDR3 in amino acids: CASSLGPGELFF. The CDR3 bases are TGTGCCAGCAGCCTGGGGCCCGGGGAGCTGTTTTTT.

The CDR3 DNA sequence: TGCAGTGCGCCTACAGGGGATACGCAGTATTTT. Protein sequence: CSAPTGDTQYF. The chain combines TRBV20-1 with TRBJ2-3; D may be TRBD1 (6 bases). The CDR3 consists of 11 residues. CDR1 is DFQATT and CDR2 is SNEGSKA in the germline V gene (reference sequence). V was shortened by 6 bases and J by 6 bases, with 10 bases between the two germline ends.